This T cell receptor (beta chain) was recovered during a study of shared clonotypes between healthy human individuals. Whole-study results and caveats: Across subsets, estimated richness was generally greater for naive than for memory populations.

Comment on this clone: Antigen: not known.

Germline V gene data show CDR1 as SGHRS and CDR2 as YFSETQ. The V gene lost 1 base and the J gene lost 1 base, with 8 bases spanning the gap. The CDR3 extends over 15 amino acids. Assay execution took place at the deep level. Once extracted for a subset, genomic DNA was divided evenly among several immunoSEQ plates. In the study's own analysis: ImmunoSEQ sequences covered only the junction and lacked quality scores; filtering therefore differed. Some clones are missing from TCRdb's copy, which holds only in-frame ones; the method was immunoSEQ multiplex PCR. The DNA was the basis for D and trimming; V, J and clone size are from that table. The table has about 1,500,000 clones, about 96% seen once.

The sequence came from a man aged 25-40 years in good health. This sequence joins TRBV5-1 and TRBJ2-2; no definite D call. Material for sequencing was naive CD4+ T cells sorted from blood. Subset in this sample: CD45RA+ positively selected. The CDR3 nucleotides are TGCGCCAGCAGCTTGACAGTACGGAACACCGGGGAGCTGTTTTTT. Protein sequence: CASSLTVRNTGELFF.